The 29 T cell receptor beta chains presented below share a single source sample, sequenced in a study of cytotoxic CD8 clonotypes in ibrutinib-treated CLL. Clones were read by immunoSEQ multiplex PCR, and TCRdb kept only the in-frame ones, dropping some. The sample has tens of thousands of clones; roughly three fifths are singletons. The material was PBMCs, obtained after 24 months of ibrutinib treatment. Receptors were obtained from a human donor with chronic lymphocytic leukemia.

This clone was seen a handful of times. The rearrangement joins TRBV19 to TRBJ2-7, with a possible D match to TRBD1 (6 bases). CDR3 size: 15 residues. Germline-derived CDR1 and CDR2 are LNHDA and SQIVND (reference sequence). Trimming left V 7 bases short and J 1 base short, with 17 bases between. CDR3 coding DNA: TGTGCCAGTACCCCCGGGACATCTAAATCCTACGAGCAGTACTTC. The encoded protein is CASTPGTSKSYEQYF.

The rearrangement joins TRBV25-1 to TRBJ2-7, with 9 positions matching TRBD1. There are 15 residues in the CDR3. Losses at the gene ends were 1 base for V and 6 bases for J; bases not matched to a gene: 7. CDR1 and CDR2 from the germline V gene are MGHDK and SYGVNS. In DNA, the CDR3 is TGTGCCAGCAGTGAATTCGGGACAGGGATGTCCGAGCAGTACTTC. It is translated as CASSEFGTGMSEQYF.

The rearrangement uses TRBV18 and TRBJ2-6; D may match TRBD1 or TRBD2 (5 bases each). The V end lost 8 bases, the J end lost 0 bases, and 17 bases lay between the germline ends. The CDR3 sequence is 17 residues long. Looked up from germline, CDR1 is KGHSH and CDR2 is LQKENI. CDR3 residues: CASTDPGRSSGANVLTF. CDR3 nucleotides: TGTGCCAGCACGGACCCGGGACGGAGCTCTGGGGCCAACGTCCTGACTTTC.

The rearrangement links TRBV5-6 to TRBJ1-3, with 7 bases that match TRBD1. This CDR3 is 18 amino acids long. Germline CDR1 and CDR2: SGHDT and YYEEEE. The V gene end was trimmed by 4 bases and the J gene end by 1 base; junction bases not matched to a gene: 14. Here the CDR3 reads CASSRKPRQGLSGNTIYF. The CDR3 bases are TGTGCCAGCAGCCGCAAACCTCGACAGGGCTTATCTGGAAACACCATATATTTT.

The rearrangement links TRBV5-1 to TRBJ2-7; D is perhaps TRBD1 or TRBD2 (7 bases each). Germline V gene lookup returns CDR1 SGHRS and CDR2 YFSETQ. The CDR3 loop spans 12 amino acids. Trimming left V 4 bases short and J 5 bases short, with 10 bases between. The CDR3 spells CASSPGGDEQYF. The CDR3 coding sequence is TGCGCCAGCAGCCCAGGGGGGGACGAGCAGTACTTC.

This rearrangement joins TRBV7-2 to TRBJ1-5; no clear D gene. This CDR3 is 13 amino acids long. In germline, CDR1 is SGHTA, CDR2 FQGNSA. Trimming left V 5 bases short and J 7 bases short, with 12 bases between. CDR3 residues: CASSPRTDQPQHF. In nucleotides, the CDR3 is TGTGCCAGCAGCCCTAGGACCGACCAGCCCCAGCATTTT.

The gene calls are TRBV7-2 and TRBJ2-3, with 10 bases that match TRBD1. CDR3 size: 16 residues. Germline V gives CDR1 SGHTA, CDR2 FQGNSA. V lost 1 base to trimming and J lost 1 base; unmatched junction nucleotides: 2. As DNA, the CDR3 is TGTGCCAGCAGCTTAGTGACAGGGGGCGGCACAGATACGCAGTATTTT. Translating gives CASSLVTGGGTDTQYF.

In this sample, this clone turned up a few times. This chain links TRBV28 with TRBJ1-4, with a weak D call TRBD1 (5 bases). Trimming left V 3 bases short and J 4 bases short, with 12 bases between. The length of the CDR3 is 15 residues. The germline V gene encodes CDR1 MDHEN and CDR2 SYDVKM. CDR3 nucleotide sequence: TGTGCCAGCAGTTTGGGGGGGATCGATAATGAAAAACTGTTTTTT. It codes for CASSLGGIDNEKLFF.

The chain couples TRBV4-1 to TRBJ2-1, with 8 positions matching TRBD1. J gave up 4 bases and V 7 bases, and 6 bases lay outside the gene matches. This CDR3 comprises 14 residues. The germline V gene encodes CDR1 MGHRA and CDR2 YSYEKL. CDR3 protein: CASKDRAQYNEQFF. The CDR3 DNA reads TGCGCCAGCAAGGACAGGGCCCAATACAATGAGCAGTTCTTC.

The genes are TRBV11-1 and TRBJ2-5; D unclear. Germline V CDR1 and CDR2: SGHAT, FQDESV (reference sequence). Deletions cut 5 bases from V and 5 bases from J, with 9 bases between. The CDR3 spans 12 residues. The CDR3 spells CASSLLGETQYF. CDR3 bases: TGTGCCAGCAGCCTCCTCGGGGAGACCCAGTACTTC.

This clone was seen a handful of times. The chain has TRBV11-2 and TRBJ2-7; D might be TRBD1 or TRBD2, each matching 5 bases. The V end lost 4 bases, the J end lost 6 bases, and 13 bases lay between the germline ends. CDR3 length equals 13 residues. The germline V gene encodes CDR1 SGHAT and CDR2 FQNNGV. CDR3 region: CASSSRRGSEQYF. The CDR3, as DNA: TGTGCCAGCAGCTCCCGACGGGGCAGCGAGCAGTACTTC.

This clone was observed once. The chain links TRBV4-1 to TRBJ2-3; 11 bases are a match to TRBD1. V dropped 5 bases and J dropped 7; count of bases not matched to a gene: 8. The CDR3 has 15 amino acids. Germline CDR1 is MGHRA and CDR2 is YSYEKL. The CDR3 spells CASSFGTGGGYTQYF. The CDR3 DNA is TGCGCCAGCAGCTTCGGGACAGGGGGTGGGTATACGCAGTATTTT.

Here the CDR3 reads CAIGQGLDQPQHF. CDR3 sequence (DNA): TGTGCCATCGGGCAGGGGCTGGATCAGCCCCAGCATTTT. The J gene is TRBJ1-5, the V gene TRBV10-3; a weak D match, TRBD1 (6 bases). Trimming took 8 bases from V and 5 from J, leaving 13 bases between them. Germline lookup yields CDR1 ENHRY and CDR2 SYGVKD. The CDR3 sequence is 13 residues long.

V is TRBV5-4 and J is TRBJ1-2; no reliable D call. The V and J ends lost 1 base and 4 bases respectively, with 14 bases between them. CDR3 length equals 15 residues. Germline V gene sequence: CDR1 SGHNT, CDR2 YYREEE (reference sequence). The CDR3 here is CASSLPFAGGYGYTF. In DNA form, the CDR3 reads TGTGCCAGCAGCTTGCCGTTCGCGGGAGGCTATGGCTACACCTTC.

The J gene is TRBJ1-5, the V gene TRBV29-1; D is unclear. CDR1 and CDR2 from the germline V gene are SQVTM and ANQGSEA. Trimming pared 6 bases from V and 6 bases from J, leaving 15 bases between. This CDR3 spans 13 amino acids. The CDR3 DNA is TGCAGCGTGGGGTGGGCACCGGGTCAGCCCCAGCATTTT. Its translation: CSVGWAPGQPQHF.

This chain links TRBV30 with TRBJ1-5; D is undetermined. The germline V gene encodes CDR1 GTSNPN and CDR2 SVGIG (reference sequence). The CDR3 has 12 residues. The V and J ends lost 3 bases and 4 bases respectively, with 7 bases between them. The CDR3 spells CAWRGANQPQHF. The CDR3 bases are TGTGCCTGGAGAGGAGCGAATCAGCCCCAGCATTTT.

This sequence joins TRBV6-6 and TRBJ2-6; the D gene is possibly TRBD1 (6 bases). V was cut by 2 bases and J by 8 bases, with 13 bases left in between. CDR3 length equals 15 residues. Germline CDR1 is MNHNY and CDR2 is SVGAGI (reference sequence). The CDR3 loop is CASSYIQGRTNVLTF. The CDR3 nucleotides read TGTGCCAGCAGTTACATACAGGGTAGGACCAACGTCCTGACTTTC.

The chain uses TRBV30 and TRBJ2-7, with no clear D. There are 18 residues in the CDR3. Deletions cut 4 bases from V and 3 bases from J, with 28 bases between. Per germline, CDR1 GTSNPN and CDR2 SVGIG (reference sequence). The CDR3 nucleotides read TGTGCCTGGACCCTCTCACCCACTGGATTACTGGTCCACTACGAGCAGTACGTC. Translation gives CAWTLSPTGLLVHYEQYV.

J is TRBJ2-2 and V is TRBV15; D ambiguous. CDR1 LNHNV and CDR2 YYDKDF come from the germline V gene (reference sequence). This CDR3 has 17 residues. V lost 0 bases and J 4 bases, leaving 15 bases between the germline ends. The CDR3 region is CATSRDRVSEATGELFF. DNA of the CDR3: TGTGCCACCAGCAGAGATAGGGTCTCTGAGGCCACCGGGGAGCTGTTTTTT.

This sequence joins TRBV6-5 and TRBJ2-7; perhaps TRBD1 as D (5 bases). CDR1 MNHEY and CDR2 SVGAGI come from the germline V gene. The CDR3 totals 13 residues. Trimming removed 5 bases at V and 9 bases at J, with 17 bases between. The CDR3 nucleotides are TGTGCCAGCAGTGGAACCCAGGGTATCGCGCAGTACGTC. Translated: CASSGTQGIAQYV.

This clone has at least ten counts. The chain links TRBV7-8 to TRBJ1-4; the match to TRBD1 covers 11 bases. With V trimmed by 5 bases and J by 7 bases, 3 bases remained unmatched. The germline CDR1 and CDR2 sequences are SGHVS and FQNEAQ. The CDR3 is made up of 14 amino acids. In DNA, the CDR3 is TGTGCCAGCAGCCAGGACAGGGGGCTTGAAAAACTGTTTTTT. Its protein is CASSQDRGLEKLFF.

By proportion, this clone is medium-sized (0.01 to 0.1%). The V gene is TRBV2, the J gene TRBJ2-7; the D is unclear. The ends were cut back, 4 bases at V and 3 bases at J, with 7 bases in the middle. Germline V gives CDR1 SNHLY, CDR2 FYNNEI. This CDR3 is built from 12 residues. CDR3 in amino acids: CASSGPNYEQYV. The CDR3, as DNA: TGTGCCAGCAGTGGTCCTAACTACGAGCAGTACGTC.

This clone was picked up many times. The chain links TRBV5-6 to TRBJ1-2; D is perhaps TRBD1 (5 bases). Germline V gives CDR1 SGHDT, CDR2 YYEEEE. The CDR3 runs 15 residues. V gave up 6 bases and J gave up 0 bases, with 15 bases separating them. For the CDR3, the DNA is TGTGCCAGCACTCAAGCTGGGGGGACTAACTATGGCTACACCTTC. Amino acid sequence: CASTQAGGTNYGYTF.

This clone came up a few times. CDR3: CASSLTGSGEKLFF. In DNA form, the CDR3 reads TGTGCCAGCAGTTTAACAGGGTCGGGAGAAAAACTGTTTTTT. The chain uses TRBV2 and TRBJ1-4; maybe TRBD1 (6 bases). Germline values: CDR1 SNHLY, CDR2 FYNNEI. V dropped 5 bases and J dropped 8 bases, with 15 bases sitting between them. This CDR3 has 14 amino acids.

This chain uses TRBV30 with TRBJ1-1; tentative D call: TRBD1 (5 bases). Germline CDR1 and CDR2: GTSNPN and SVGIG (reference sequence). Trimming removed 6 bases from V and 6 bases from J, with 8 bases in between. The length of the CDR3 is 10 residues. In DNA, the CDR3 is TGTGCCTGCCAGGGCCCTGAAGCTTTCTTT. It codes for CACQGPEAFF.

This clone came up many times. Different DNA sequences within this sample yield the same CDR3. This chain uses TRBV5-1 with TRBJ2-1; TRBD1 is a possible D gene (7 bases). V was clipped by 0 bases and J by 4 bases, with 11 bases between them. The length of the CDR3 is 15 residues. Germline V gene lookup returns CDR1 SGHRS and CDR2 YFSETQ. The DNA of the CDR3 is TGCGCCAGCAGCTTGGGCGGGACAGAATACAATGAGCAGTTCTTC. Protein: CASSLGGTEYNEQFF.

This clone was detected only a few times. The V and J genes are TRBV5-4 and TRBJ2-7; D is possibly TRBD2 (6 bases). With 3 bases removed from V and 0 bases from J, the gap between germline ends came to 7 bases. The germline V gene has CDR1 SGHNT and CDR2 YYREEE (reference sequence). The CDR3 is made up of 13 amino acids. The CDR3: CASSSEGSYEQYF. In DNA form, the CDR3 reads TGTGCCAGCAGCTCGGAGGGCTCCTACGAGCAGTACTTC.

The CDR3 region is CASSYEVNQPQHF. CDR3 nucleotide sequence: TGTGCCAGCAGTTACGAGGTTAATCAGCCCCAGCATTTT. The V gene is TRBV6-5, the J gene TRBJ1-5; no clear D gene. Germline lookup yields CDR1 MNHEY and CDR2 SVGAGI. Trimming took 2 bases from V and 4 from J, leaving 6 bases between them. The CDR3 runs 13 residues.

This clone was counted only a few times. CDR3 coding DNA: TGCAGCGTTGCTAGCTCTGTTGAGCAGTTCTTC. This sequence encodes CSVASSVEQFF. This chain joins TRBV29-1 and TRBJ2-1; possibly TRBD2 for D (5 bases). The V and J ends lost 4 bases and 9 bases respectively, with 10 bases between them. Germline CDR1 reads SQVTM; CDR2 reads ANQGSEA. This CDR3 spans 11 amino acids.